These 19 T cell receptor beta chains share one sample of origin, sequenced in a study of vaccination and CD4 T cells after COVID-19. An Oncomine TCR Beta short-read assay was used to sequence the DNA from cultured CD4+ T cells. Via MiXCR, TCRdb re-called the PCR reads, giving one row per CDR3 protein. The table includes 14,000 to 15,000 distinct CDR3 sequences, around 50% detected once. The antigens for these receptors are not known. The treatment here: approximately nine-day PBMC culture with coronavirus spike peptide pools or control peptides (ViraFEST assay). Material: cultured CD4+ T cells from blood, obtained after SARS-CoV-2 vaccination. These receptors all come from a human donor with COVID-19.

This clonotype was observed a few times. V gene TRBV7-9 combines with J gene TRBJ2-2, with 13 nucleotides matching TRBD2. The CDR3 sequence is 16 residues long. Unmatched junction bases numbered 5, after V lost 5 bases and J lost 5 bases. Germline loops: CDR1 SEHNR, CDR2 FQNEAQ (reference sequence). This chain's CDR3 is CASSIGLAGVTGELFF. CDR3 in DNA: TGTGCCAGCAGCATTGGACTAGCGGGAGTTACCGGGGAGCTGTTTTTT.

This chain links TRBV11-2 with TRBJ2-7, with D perhaps matching TRBD1 (7 bases). The CDR3 extends over 14 amino acids. The V end lost 5 bases, the J end lost 4 bases, and 15 bases lay between the germline ends. Germline V gene data show CDR1 as SGHAT and CDR2 as FQNNGV. Here the CDR3 DNA reads TGTGCCAGCAGCCCGGAGACAGGGACTTACGAGCAGTACTTC. Amino acid sequence: CASSPETGTYEQYF.

This clonotype showed up just a few times. The V call is TRBV29-1, the J call TRBJ2-7; D uncertain. Germline-derived CDR1 and CDR2 are SQVTM and ANQGSEA. The CDR3 is 10 residues long. Trimming pared 5 bases from V and 5 bases from J, leaving 7 bases between. The CDR3 DNA sequence: TGCAGCGTTCGGAACCACGAGCAGTACTTC. Its protein product is CSVRNHEQYF.

The chain combines TRBV19 with TRBJ2-3; 8 nucleotides line up with TRBD1. Per the germline V gene, CDR1 is LNHDA and CDR2 is SQIVND (reference sequence). J was trimmed by 6 bases and V by 6 bases; bases with no gene match: 14. The CDR3 is made up of 16 amino acids. The CDR3 here is CASSRVLQGGTDTQYF. CDR3 sequence (DNA): TGTGCCAGTAGCCGAGTCCTACAGGGGGGAACGGATACGCAGTATTTT.

V is TRBV11-1 and J is TRBJ1-1; D might be TRBD1 (5 bases). The CDR3 length is 15 residues. Germline lookup yields CDR1 SGHAT and CDR2 FQDESV (reference sequence). The V end lost 2 bases, the J end lost 1 base, and 11 bases lay between the germline ends. The CDR3 coding sequence is TGTGCCAGCAGCTTACAGGGCGGACAGAACACTGAAGCTTTCTTT. As protein: CASSLQGGQNTEAFF.

This clonotype was seen a few times. The J gene is TRBJ1-5, the V gene TRBV20-1; possible D gene TRBD1, 6 bases. Germline CDR1 reads DFQATT; CDR2 reads SNEGSKA (reference sequence). With 0 bases removed from V and 6 bases from J, the gap between germline ends came to 12 bases. This CDR3 is built from 14 residues. The CDR3: CSARDMQGLQPQHF. As DNA, the CDR3 is TGCAGTGCTAGAGATATGCAGGGGCTTCAGCCCCAGCATTTT.

This chain connects TRBV20-1 to TRBJ2-3; D is unresolved. The CDR3 is made up of 15 amino acids. Germline CDR1 is DFQATT and CDR2 is SNEGSKA (reference sequence). V shed 3 bases and J shed 1 base, with 14 bases lying between them. CDR3 amino acids: CSASGQLLGTDTQYF. The DNA of the CDR3 is TGCAGTGCTAGTGGTCAGTTGCTAGGCACAGATACGCAGTATTTT.

The rearrangement uses TRBV6-1 and TRBJ1-3, with 8 bases matching TRBD1. J lost 2 bases, V lost 4 bases, and 7 bases had no gene match. Germline V gene sequence: CDR1 MNHNS, CDR2 SASEGT. The CDR3 consists of 16 residues. CDR3 bases: TGTGCCAGCAGTGTCGGGACAGGTCCCCCTGGAAACACCATATATTTT. Translated: CASSVGTGPPGNTIYF.

The V and J genes are TRBV20-1 and TRBJ2-5; a weak D match, TRBD2 (7 bases). Germline CDR1 is DFQATT and CDR2 is SNEGSKA (reference sequence). The CDR3 runs 13 residues. V was clipped by 4 bases and J by 5 bases, with 14 bases between them. CDR3 DNA: TGCAGTGCTATGGGGGGGCCGGGGGAGACCCAGTACTTC. Amino acid sequence: CSAMGGPGETQYF.

This clonotype was seen more than once but under ten times. The chain couples TRBV6-1 to TRBJ1-5; perhaps TRBD1 as D (5 bases). Per the germline V gene, CDR1 is MNHNS and CDR2 is SASEGT. Trimming removed 0 bases at V and 4 bases at J, with 13 bases between. This CDR3 contains 16 residues. The CDR3 loop is CASSEAGGRANQPQHF. The CDR3, as DNA: TGTGCCAGCAGTGAAGCAGGAGGCAGGGCTAATCAGCCCCAGCATTTT.

This clonotype has a handful of counts. At one of its ends the junction is not consistent with the germline gene, which may arise from a read error. The chain has TRBV28 and TRBJ2-5, with D perhaps TRBD2 (7 bases). CDR1 MDHEN and CDR2 SYDVKM come from the germline V gene. CDR3 length: 15 amino acids. The CDR3 nucleotides read TGTGCCAGCAGTTTAGGGGGGGCGGGCCAAGACACCCAGTACTTC. It is translated as CASSLGGAGQDTQYF.

The rearrangement uses TRBV20-1 and TRBJ1-6; 7 bases match TRBD1. V trimming: 4 bases; J trimming: 0 bases; junction bases outside the gene matches: 6. Germline CDR1 is DFQATT and CDR2 is SNEGSKA (reference sequence). The CDR3 consists of 16 residues. The CDR3 reads CSAKRRDSSYNSPLHF. For the CDR3, the DNA is TGCAGTGCTAAACGACGGGACAGCTCCTATAATTCACCCCTCCACTTT.

This clonotype was picked up a small number of times. For the CDR3, the DNA is TGTGCCAGCAGTTACTTCGGGGGGCGCGACAATGAGCAGTTCTTC. Encoded protein: CASSYFGGRDNEQFF. The chain recombines TRBV6-2 or TRBV6-3 with TRBJ2-1; tentatively, D is TRBD2 (7 bases). Between the trimmed V and J ends, which lost 1 base and 5 bases, there was a span of 12 bases. Germline V gene sequence: CDR1 MNHEY, CDR2 SVGEGT. The CDR3 extends over 15 amino acids.

This clonotype occurred a few times. This rearrangement joins TRBV7-2 to TRBJ2-5, with 9 bases aligning to TRBD2. Germline V gene data show CDR1 as SGHTA and CDR2 as FQGNSA. The CDR3 is 13 residues long. Losses at the gene ends were 3 bases for V and 4 bases for J; bases not matched to a gene: 0. CDR3 DNA: TGTGCCAGCAGCTTGGGACTAGCAGAGACCCAGTACTTC. As protein: CASSLGLAETQYF.

This clonotype was seen only a few times. The chain employs TRBV15 and TRBJ1-1, with D unclear. Germline V lookup: CDR1 LNHNV, CDR2 YYDKDF (reference sequence). V was shortened by 3 bases and J by 4 bases, with 6 bases between the two germline ends. This CDR3 region has 12 residues. The CDR3 region has the DNA TGTGCCACCAGCAGGGCAGTCACTGAAGCTTTCTTT. Protein sequence: CATSRAVTEAFF. Filled out from reference TRBV15 and TRBJ1-1, the complete variable domain reads DAMVIQNPRYQVTQFGKPVTLSCSQTLNHNVMYWYQQKSSQAPKLLFHYYDKDFNNEADTPDNFQSRRPNTSFCFLDIRSPGLGDTAMYLCATSRAVTEAFFGQGTRLTVV.

The V gene is TRBV7-2, the J gene TRBJ2-2, with 7 nucleotides matching TRBD1. The V gene's germline CDR1 is SGHTA and CDR2 FQGNSA. The J segment lost 1 base and the V segment lost 5 bases, leaving 4 bases of the junction unmatched. CDR3 size: 15 residues. CDR3 residues: CASSPRTGNTGELFF. CDR3 nucleotides: TGTGCCAGCAGCCCCCGGACAGGGAACACCGGGGAGCTGTTTTTT.

This clonotype occurred a few times. V usage is TRBV6-1 and J usage is TRBJ1-1, with a weak D call TRBD1 (5 bases). Trimming stripped 6 bases from V and 1 base from J, with 12 bases between. This CDR3 comprises 14 residues. The V gene's germline CDR1 is MNHNS and CDR2 SASEGT. The CDR3 here is CASSHGAGNTEAFF. The CDR3 DNA sequence: TGTGCCAGCAGCCACGGGGCGGGGAACACTGAAGCTTTCTTT.

This chain uses TRBV5-1 with TRBJ2-5; 9 nucleotides match TRBD1. Germline V gives CDR1 SGHRS, CDR2 YFSETQ. This CDR3 contains 16 residues. The V segment lost 4 bases and the J segment 5 bases; nucleotides outside the gene matches: 12. The CDR3 region has the DNA TGCGCCAGCAGCAGAAGGGACAGGGAACGCGGTGAGACCCAGTACTTC. Translating gives CASSRRDRERGETQYF.

V and J are TRBV6-5 and TRBJ2-1; the match to TRBD2 covers 9 bases. The J segment lost 5 bases and the V segment lost 3 bases, leaving 2 bases of the junction unmatched. The CDR3 consists of 14 residues. Germline loops: CDR1 MNHEY, CDR2 SVGAGI. CDR3 in amino acids: CASSYRGGDNEQFF. The DNA of the CDR3 is TGTGCCAGCAGTTATCGCGGGGGGGACAATGAGCAGTTCTTC.